This T cell receptor (beta chain) was sequenced during a study of T cells in Graves' hyperthyroidism and ophthalmopathy. Study observations and caveats: Separation of ophthalmopathy from stable hyperthyroidism was achieved by a 13 V-J model. Ophthalmopathy onset followed model prediction by a median roughly 6.5 months. Blood also held most thyroid clonotypes expanded beyond 0.001.

This CDR3 contains 14 residues. Germline V lookup: CDR1 SGHAT, CDR2 FQDESV (reference sequence). Trimming removed 4 bases at V and 0 bases at J, with 10 bases between. This clonotype was observed many times. Its antigen is currently unknown. The investigators amplified TCR beta CDR3 regions from RNA transcripts. Primed by the HTBI set, a first-round RT-PCR was run on the TCR CDR3. One entry per CDR3 protein results from TCRdb running MiXCR on the multiplex PCR reads. The sample comprises 400,000 to 500,000 distinct CDR3 sequences, about 15% of which are singletons, and about 13% rests with the top ten.

Material: blood. This chain uses TRBV11-1 with TRBJ2-7; D not resolved. The receptor was derived from a man aged 18 to 29 with Graves' ophthalmopathy. The CDR3 DNA follows: TGTGCCAGCAGCTACTCGGAAAACTCCTACGAGCAGTACTTC. It codes for CASSYSENSYEQYF.